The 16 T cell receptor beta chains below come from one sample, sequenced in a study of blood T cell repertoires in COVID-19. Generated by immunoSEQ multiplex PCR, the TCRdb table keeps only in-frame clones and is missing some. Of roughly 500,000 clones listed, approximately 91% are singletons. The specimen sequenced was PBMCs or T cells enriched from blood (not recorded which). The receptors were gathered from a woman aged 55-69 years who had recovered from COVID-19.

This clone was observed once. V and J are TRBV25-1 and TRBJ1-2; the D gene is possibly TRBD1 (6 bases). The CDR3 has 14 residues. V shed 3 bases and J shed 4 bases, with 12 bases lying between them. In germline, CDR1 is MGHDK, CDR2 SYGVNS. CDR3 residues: CASSDEGTIYGYTF. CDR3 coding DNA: TGTGCCAGCAGTGACGAAGGGACAATCTATGGCTACACCTTC.

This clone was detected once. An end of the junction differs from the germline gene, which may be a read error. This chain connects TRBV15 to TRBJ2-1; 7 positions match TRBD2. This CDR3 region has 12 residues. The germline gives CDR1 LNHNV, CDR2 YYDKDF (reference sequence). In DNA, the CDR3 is TGTGCCACCAGCAGAGGTTCCAGCGGGGAAGTCTTC. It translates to CATSRGSSGEVF.

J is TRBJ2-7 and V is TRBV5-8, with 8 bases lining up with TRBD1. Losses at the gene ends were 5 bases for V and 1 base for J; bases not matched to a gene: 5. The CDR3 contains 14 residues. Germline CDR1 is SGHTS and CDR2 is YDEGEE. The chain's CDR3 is CASRQGGPSYEQYV. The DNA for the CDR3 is TGTGCCAGCAGACAGGGGGGCCCTTCCTACGAGCAGTACGTC.

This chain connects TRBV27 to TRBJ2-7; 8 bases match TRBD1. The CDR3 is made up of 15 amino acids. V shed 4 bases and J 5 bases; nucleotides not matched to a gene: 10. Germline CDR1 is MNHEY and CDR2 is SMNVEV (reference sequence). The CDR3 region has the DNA TGTGCCAGCAGTTCGTACTCGACAGGGGAGCACGAGCAGTACTTC. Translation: CASSSYSTGEHEQYF.

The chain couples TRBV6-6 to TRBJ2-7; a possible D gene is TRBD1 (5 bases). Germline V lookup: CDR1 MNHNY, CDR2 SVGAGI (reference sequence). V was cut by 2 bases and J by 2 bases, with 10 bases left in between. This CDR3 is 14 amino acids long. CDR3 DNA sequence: TGTGCCAGCAGTTACGGGCAAGGGGCCTACGAGCAGTACGTC. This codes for CASSYGQGAYEQYV.

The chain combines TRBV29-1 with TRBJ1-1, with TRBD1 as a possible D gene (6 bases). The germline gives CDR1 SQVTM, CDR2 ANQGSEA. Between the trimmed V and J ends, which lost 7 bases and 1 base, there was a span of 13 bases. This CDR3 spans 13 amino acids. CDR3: CSAWGGQNTEAFF. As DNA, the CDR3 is TGCAGCGCCTGGGGGGGGCAGAACACTGAAGCTTTCTTT.

The CDR3 loop is CASSYTDYRALIDNTEAFF. The CDR3 DNA is TGTGCCAGCAGTTATACCGATTACAGGGCCCTAATTGATAACACTGAAGCTTTCTTT. This chain connects TRBV6-2 or TRBV6-3 to TRBJ1-1; a weak D match, TRBD1 (6 bases). V was shortened by 3 bases and J by 2 bases, with 25 bases between the two germline ends. Germline lookup yields CDR1 MNHEY and CDR2 SVGEGT. The CDR3 has 19 amino acids.

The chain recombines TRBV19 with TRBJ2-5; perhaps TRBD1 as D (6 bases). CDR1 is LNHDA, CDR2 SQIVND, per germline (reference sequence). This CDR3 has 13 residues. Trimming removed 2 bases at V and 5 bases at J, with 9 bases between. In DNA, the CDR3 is TGTGCCAGTAGTATACAGGGGTCGGAGACCCAGTACTTC. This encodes CASSIQGSETQYF.

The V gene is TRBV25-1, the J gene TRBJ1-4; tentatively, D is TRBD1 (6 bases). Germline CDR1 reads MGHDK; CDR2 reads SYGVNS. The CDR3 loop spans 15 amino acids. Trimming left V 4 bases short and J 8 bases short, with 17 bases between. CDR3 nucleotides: TGTGCCAGCAGTGGACTACAGGGTAGTCGGGAAAAACTGTTTTTT. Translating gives CASSGLQGSREKLFF. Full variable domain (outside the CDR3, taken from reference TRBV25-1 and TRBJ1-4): EADIYQTPRYLVIGTGKKITLECSQTMGHDKMYWYQQDPGMELHLIHYSYGVNSTEKGDLSSESTVSRIRTEHFPLTLESARPSHTSQYLCASSGLQGSREKLFFGSGTQLSVL.

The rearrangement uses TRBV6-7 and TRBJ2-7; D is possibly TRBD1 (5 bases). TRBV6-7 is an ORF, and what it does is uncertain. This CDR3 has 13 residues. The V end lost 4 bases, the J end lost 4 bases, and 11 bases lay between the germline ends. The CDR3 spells CASSLPGYYEQYF. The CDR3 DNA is TGTGCCAGCAGTTTGCCAGGGTATTACGAGCAGTACTTC.

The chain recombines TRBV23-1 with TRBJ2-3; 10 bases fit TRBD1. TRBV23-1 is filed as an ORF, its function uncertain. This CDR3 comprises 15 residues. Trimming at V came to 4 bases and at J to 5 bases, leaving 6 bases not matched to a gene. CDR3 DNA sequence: TGCGCCAGCAGTCGGAAGACAGGGGGCGTAGATACGCAGTATTTT. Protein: CASSRKTGGVDTQYF.

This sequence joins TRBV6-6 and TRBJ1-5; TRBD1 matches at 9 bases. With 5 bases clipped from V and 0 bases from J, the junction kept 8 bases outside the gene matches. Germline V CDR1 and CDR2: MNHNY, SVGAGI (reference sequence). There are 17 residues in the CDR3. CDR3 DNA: TGTGCCAGCAGTCGGGACAGGGAACGGTTTAGCAATCAGCCCCAGCATTTT. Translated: CASSRDRERFSNQPQHF.

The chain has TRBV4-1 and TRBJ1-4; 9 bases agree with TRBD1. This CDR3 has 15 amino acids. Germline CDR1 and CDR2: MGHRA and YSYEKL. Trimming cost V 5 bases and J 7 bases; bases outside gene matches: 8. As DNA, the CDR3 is TGCGCCAGCAGCTTACCGGGACAGGGCCGTGAAAAACTGTTTTTT. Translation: CASSLPGQGREKLFF.

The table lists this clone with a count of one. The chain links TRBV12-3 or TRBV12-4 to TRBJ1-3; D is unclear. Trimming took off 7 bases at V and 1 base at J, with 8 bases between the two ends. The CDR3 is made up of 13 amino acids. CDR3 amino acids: CASNSRSGNTIYF. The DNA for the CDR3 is TGTGCCAGCAACTCCCGTTCTGGAAACACCATATATTTT.

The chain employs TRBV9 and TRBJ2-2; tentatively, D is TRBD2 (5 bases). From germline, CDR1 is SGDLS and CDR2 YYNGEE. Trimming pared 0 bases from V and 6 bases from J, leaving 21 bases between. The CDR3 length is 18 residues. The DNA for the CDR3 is TGTGCCAGCAGCGTAGTAGCCTGGGGAGTCCTTAACGCCGGGGAGCTGTTTTTT. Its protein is CASSVVAWGVLNAGELFF. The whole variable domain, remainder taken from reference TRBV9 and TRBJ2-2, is DSGVTQTPKHLITATGQRVTLRCSPRSGDLSVYWYQQSLDQGLQFLIQYYNGEERAKGNILERFSAQQFPDLHSELNLSSLELGDSALYFCASSVVAWGVLNAGELFFGEGSRLTVL.

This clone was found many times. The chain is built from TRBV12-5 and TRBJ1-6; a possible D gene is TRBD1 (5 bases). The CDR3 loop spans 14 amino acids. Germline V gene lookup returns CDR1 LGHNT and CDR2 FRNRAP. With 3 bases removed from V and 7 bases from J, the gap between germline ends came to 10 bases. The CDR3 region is CASGLDGGNSPLHF. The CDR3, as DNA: TGTGCTAGTGGTTTAGACGGGGGGAATTCACCCCTCCACTTT.